Reported below is one TCR beta chain. Original handling: Amplification of reference gene primers was used by the study to estimate nucleated cell counts. The table came from immunoSEQ multiplex PCR; TCRdb's copy has only in-frame clones and leaves some out. Clonal size and the V and J genes are those of that table, whereas D and trimming came from the DNA. The sample includes about 310,000 clones, about 90% of them seen just once. The record originates from a study of blood T cell repertoires in COVID-19. Overall study: COVID-19 samples, acute and convalescent, were from the United States, Italy and Spain. Sources were T cells, B-cell-depleted T cells, or PBMCs; the material itself was cDNA or gDNA.

This clonotype originated in a woman between 50 and 59 years old who had recovered from COVID-19. The sample taken for sequencing was peripheral blood.

The chain's CDR3 is CASSYSERGAYNEQFF. The CDR3 DNA follows: TGTGCCAGCAGTTACTCTGAGCGGGGGGCCTACAATGAGCAGTTCTTC. This rearrangement joins TRBV6-5 to TRBJ2-1; TRBD2 matches at 9 bases. V was clipped by 0 bases and J by 2 bases; unmatched bases: 2. This CDR3 contains 16 residues. CDR1 and CDR2 (germline): MNHEY, SVGAGI.